This TCR beta chain was identified in a study of blood T cells in healthy people across ages (dated by TCRdb to the mid-2010s). At the level of the whole study: In model experiments, template switching captured about one uniquely barcoded TCR beta cDNA molecule for every two T cells. Using deep sequencing normalized with unique cDNA molecular identifiers, the study measured how TCR beta repertoire diversity changes with age. The donors were divided into four age groups: young (average approximately 17 years), middle-aged (over 35), aged (approximately 64) and long-lived (more than 75). To avoid experimental bias, donors of different ages were randomly spread across the sequencing lanes. Using the same blood draw, the study looked at two additional independent replicas of 1 million unique cDNA reads for two donors, one aged 18 to 29 and the other aged 80 or older. General findings and caveats noted by the study authors: There was a strong correlation between observed TCR beta diversity and the percentage of naive T cells measured by flow cytometry. Because profiling used bulk unsorted PBMCs, naive and antigen-experienced compartments could not be compared conclusively. Total diversity estimates from one million sequenced T cells were considered lower bounds and underestimates. Compared with the aged group, more naive CD4+ T cells, fewer expanded clones and increased TCR diversity were shown by the long-lived group, suggesting age selection. Observed TCR beta diversity per million T cells fell roughly linearly with age, and a significant reduction was already apparent by age approximately 41. Donor CMV infection status was unknown, potentially confounding age-related changes in expanded clonotypes.

Trimming costs V 3 bases and J 10 bases, and their ends lie 12 bases apart. The CDR3 starts with the cysteine, ends with the phenylalanine, and has 12 residues. Just the 36-base CDR3 DNA is kept, in frame starting at base 1. Library generation was performed with 5' RACE. A second about 7 to 11 cycle PCR used a sample-barcoded 5' primer and a J-beta primer mix. Each TCR beta cDNA molecule received a unique molecular identifier from a template-switch 5' adaptor carrying 12 random nucleotides. Each sample yielded at least 2.5 million CDR3-containing paired-end reads. First-strand cDNA synthesis was performed from all RNA using the Mint cDNA synthesis kit, with priming by a TRBC-specific oligonucleotide. Following uracil-DNA glycosylase treatment, all cDNA underwent a first 18-cycle PCR with the universal primers M1SS and BC2_uni_R. Per the original workflow: Normalization of each sample was performed by random selection of 1 million high-quality reads, each carrying a distinct molecular identifier. Reads with shared molecular identifiers were discarded instead of being binned into consensus sequences. MiTCR, set to a Q25 quality threshold and the strictest error-elimination algorithm, was used for CDR3 identification, clonotype clustering and error correction. Lower-bound total TCR beta diversity was estimated with a nonparametric unseen species model using Euler transformation. The public reads were reanalyzed by TCRdb: fastp trimming at Q25, MiXCR alignment, in-frame beta chains only. Every distinct CDR3 protein forms one entry, paired with its most common genes and DNA. The V and J calls here are based on TCRdb, not the publication. The sample table records 1.5 million to 2 million distinct CDR3 sequences; roughly two fifths of these occur just once. 23% of the sample belongs to the ten largest clones.

Donors were 35 to 40 systemically healthy Caucasian individuals from Russia aged roughly 6 to 100 years. Each donor gave ten milliliters of peripheral blood, collected into EDTA-treated Vacutainer tubes. Ficoll-Paque density-gradient centrifugation was used to isolate PBMCs, with at least 7 million obtained per sample. Total RNA, at least 5 micrograms per sample, was extracted from PBMCs with Trizol reagent. For every donor, an aliquot of PBMCs went through flow cytometry to measure the percentages of naive CD45RAhigh/CD27high T cells. About this clonotype itself: The specificity of this receptor is unknown. No base quality information exists; no much larger clone differs at one position.

The chain is made from TRBV12-3 or TRBV12-4 and TRBJ1-1; no confident D gene assignment can be made. The source of this sequence is a human donor in good health. Sequencing input: blood. The CDR3 region: CASSFPHDLAFF. The DNA sequence is TGTGCCAGCAGTTTCCCCCACGACTTAGCTTTCTTT.